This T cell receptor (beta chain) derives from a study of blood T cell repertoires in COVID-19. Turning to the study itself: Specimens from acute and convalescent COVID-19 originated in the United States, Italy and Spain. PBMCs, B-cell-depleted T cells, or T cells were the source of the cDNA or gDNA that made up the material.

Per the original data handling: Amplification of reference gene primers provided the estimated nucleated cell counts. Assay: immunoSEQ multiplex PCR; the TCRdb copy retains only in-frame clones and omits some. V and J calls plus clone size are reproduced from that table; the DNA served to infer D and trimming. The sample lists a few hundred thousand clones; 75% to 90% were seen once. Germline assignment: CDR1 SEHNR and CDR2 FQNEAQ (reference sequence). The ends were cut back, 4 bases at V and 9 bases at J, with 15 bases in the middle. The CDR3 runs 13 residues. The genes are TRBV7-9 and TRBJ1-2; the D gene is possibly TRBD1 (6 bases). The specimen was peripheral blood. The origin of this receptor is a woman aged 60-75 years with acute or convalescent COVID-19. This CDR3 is CASSSPQGVRYTF. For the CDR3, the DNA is TGTGCCAGCAGCTCCCCACAGGGAGTACGCTACACCTTC.